The clone carrying this T cell receptor beta chain was recorded once. The antigen remains undetermined. CDR1 is SGHNT, CDR2 YYREEE, per germline (reference sequence). V shed 5 bases and J shed 0 bases, with 8 bases lying between them. CDR3 size: 13 residues. The data originate from a study of T cell repertoires in cytomegalovirus infection. Overall study context: The public TCR beta signatures pointed to both CMV infection and matching HLA type. The study's findings and limits: HLA-C-restricted, CMV-specific TCR beta clonotypes were dominant ex vivo. Cumulative frequency of public TCR beta families picked out carriers of CMV plus the relevant HLA.

TCRdb processed the reads anew with MiXCR; each CDR3 protein has one entry. The sample includes about 300,000 distinct CDR3 sequences, about 9.2% seen only once; the top ten take 2% to 3%. Sequencing input: PBMCs. The clonotype originates from a human donor in good health (CMV status not recorded). Some clones in this sample may be carry-over from other donors' samples. The V call is TRBV5-4, the J call TRBJ2-5, with D unclear. CDR3 in DNA: TGTGCCAGCAGTTCAGTGTACCAAGAGACCCAGTACTTC. Amino acids: CASSSVYQETQYF.